This TCR beta chain was identified in a study of blood T cell repertoires in COVID-19. Across the whole study: COVID-19 samples from acute and convalescent phases originated in the United States, Italy and Spain. Sample material is recorded as cDNA or gDNA derived from T cells, B-cell-depleted T cells, or PBMCs.

Repertoires were generated with immunoSEQ multiplex PCR, while TCRdb's copy carries only in-frame clones and drops some. In the table there are more than 300,000 clones, approximately 90% of which are singletons. Germline CDR1 reads SGHNT; CDR2 reads YYREEE (reference sequence). Trimming took 3 bases from V and 13 from J, leaving 11 bases between them. CDR3 size: 11 residues. Material for sequencing was PBMCs or T cells enriched from blood (not recorded which). The TCR was taken from a woman aged 25 to 39 who had recovered from COVID-19. The V call is TRBV5-4, the J call TRBJ2-1, with D possibly being TRBD1 (6 bases). The CDR3 DNA sequence: TGTGCCAGCAGCTCCCAACAGGGTCAGTTCTTC. Its protein is CASSSQQGQFF.